These T cell receptor beta chains were read from a single sample in a study of blood T cell repertoires in COVID-19. Using immunoSEQ multiplex PCR, the repertoire was profiled, and TCRdb retains in-frame clones only, with some absent. The table lists 170,000 or so clones, 80% to 90% of them singletons. The sequenced sample consisted of peripheral blood. These receptors were obtained from a man younger than 35 who had recovered from COVID-19. Both conserved end residues are trimmed from each CDR3.

j_call: TRBJ2-4; v_call: TRBV4-3; cdr3_aa: ASSQVGGGFSAKNIQY
j_call: TRBJ1-1; v_call: TRBV6-5; cdr3_aa: ASSYSYPLNTEAF
j_call: TRBJ2-3; v_call: TRBV10-2; cdr3_aa: ASSESNRAGDTQY
j_call: TRBJ2-2; v_call: TRBV10-3; cdr3_aa: AISGTGELF
j_call: TRBJ2-4; v_call: TRBV18; cdr3_aa: ASSPQHGTQNIQY
j_call: TRBJ1-1; v_call: TRBV15; cdr3_aa: ATSRMNTEAF
j_call: TRBJ2-3; v_call: TRBV24-1; cdr3_aa: ATSDPRFRTDTQY
j_call: TRBJ1-2; v_call: TRBV19; cdr3_aa: ASTPGQGAYGYT
j_call: TRBJ1-2; v_call: TRBV29-1; cdr3_aa: SAGTGNYGYT
j_call: TRBJ2-3; v_call: TRBV21-1; cdr3_aa: ASSKRTSGTTDTQY
j_call: TRBJ1-1; v_call: TRBV5-1; cdr3_aa: ASSLRQGPTEAF
j_call: TRBJ2-5; v_call: TRBV7-2; cdr3_aa: ASSLAGLSLLETQY
j_call: TRBJ2-3; v_call: TRBV9; cdr3_aa: ASSVSGSLSSTDTQY
j_call: TRBJ1-5; v_call: TRBV10-3; cdr3_aa: AISESGTGNQPQH
j_call: TRBJ2-7; v_call: TRBV14; cdr3_aa: ASSQAAYEQY
j_call: TRBJ2-5; v_call: TRBV30; cdr3_aa: AWGTGLAGQETQY
j_call: TRBJ1-6; v_call: TRBV5-5; cdr3_aa: ASSPSPPSSGSPLH
j_call: TRBJ2-1; v_call: TRBV12-5; cdr3_aa: ASGLGLAGNEQF
j_call: TRBJ2-1; v_call: TRBV12-3/TRBV12-4; cdr3_aa: ASSPGDSNEQF
j_call: TRBJ2-1; v_call: TRBV4-3; cdr3_aa: ASSQESETPSYNEQF
j_call: TRBJ2-1; v_call: TRBV7-8; cdr3_aa: ASSLGQGSPLYNEQF
j_call: TRBJ2-5; v_call: TRBV6-5; cdr3_aa: ASSFRVKETQY
j_call: TRBJ2-7; v_call: TRBV6-5; cdr3_aa: ASRPTQFREQY
j_call: TRBJ2-5; v_call: TRBV19; cdr3_aa: ASSIGRGPQETQY
j_call: TRBJ2-7; v_call: TRBV5-8; cdr3_aa: ATRGAYEQY
j_call: TRBJ1-6; v_call: TRBV5-1; cdr3_aa: ASSLAGLNSPLH
j_call: TRBJ1-2; v_call: TRBV30; cdr3_aa: AWRRQTTNYGYT
j_call: TRBJ1-5; v_call: TRBV19; cdr3_aa: ASSGLGQPQH
j_call: TRBJ2-7; v_call: TRBV3-1/TRBV3-2; cdr3_aa: ASSQSVGGGSEQY
j_call: TRBJ2-1; v_call: TRBV10-1; cdr3_aa: ATGRDSYNEQF
j_call: TRBJ2-2; v_call: TRBV29-1; cdr3_aa: SVGGTFVGELF
j_call: TRBJ2-1; v_call: TRBV9; cdr3_aa: ASSPTVLSSYNEQF
j_call: TRBJ2-1; v_call: TRBV5-4; cdr3_aa: ASSLQLAEYNEQF
j_call: TRBJ2-7; v_call: TRBV5-8; cdr3_aa: ASSLWAGGPGEQY
j_call: TRBJ1-5; v_call: TRBV6-2/TRBV6-3; cdr3_aa: ASSSIGRSNQPQH
j_call: TRBJ2-3; v_call: TRBV10-2; cdr3_aa: ASSAKAADTQY
j_call: TRBJ2-2; v_call: TRBV30; cdr3_aa: AWSHRDREYGELF
j_call: TRBJ2-1; v_call: TRBV7-2; cdr3_aa: ASSSGTSYNEQF
j_call: TRBJ2-5; v_call: TRBV7-2; cdr3_aa: ASSKSGRAEETQY
j_call: TRBJ2-5; v_call: TRBV5-6; cdr3_aa: ASSPIGGVGETQY
j_call: TRBJ1-5; v_call: TRBV7-9; cdr3_aa: ASSSSRGRDSSSNQPQH
j_call: TRBJ2-6; v_call: TRBV19; cdr3_aa: ASMNQGRGLSGANVLT
j_call: TRBJ2-3; v_call: TRBV6-5; cdr3_aa: ASSWGGAGTDTQY
j_call: TRBJ2-1; v_call: TRBV5-1; cdr3_aa: ASSNGQMDNEQF
j_call: TRBJ2-1; v_call: TRBV18; cdr3_aa: ASSPRLAAAGWQF
j_call: TRBJ2-7; v_call: TRBV3-1/TRBV3-2; cdr3_aa: ASSHRRRLDHYEQY
j_call: TRBJ2-1; v_call: TRBV15; cdr3_aa: ATSRVSGLPSLRLNNEQF
j_call: TRBJ2-7; v_call: TRBV2; cdr3_aa: ASSERYRGSSYEQY
j_call: TRBJ2-7; v_call: TRBV30; cdr3_aa: AWTRDSYEQY
j_call: TRBJ2-7; v_call: TRBV6-1; cdr3_aa: ASSDQAYEQY
j_call: TRBJ1-2; v_call: TRBV7-2; cdr3_aa: ASSSPTGVNYGYT
j_call: TRBJ2-4; v_call: TRBV28; cdr3_aa: ASSSRDIQY
j_call: TRBJ1-2; v_call: TRBV5-1; cdr3_aa: ASSLGDNYGYT
j_call: TRBJ2-1; v_call: TRBV15; cdr3_aa: ATSRGTGNNEQF
j_call: TRBJ2-1; v_call: TRBV7-9; cdr3_aa: ASSLIDRDEQF
j_call: TRBJ1-1; v_call: TRBV27; cdr3_aa: ASRNRGGTEAF
j_call: TRBJ1-2; v_call: TRBV6-2/TRBV6-3; cdr3_aa: ASSYSRSYGYT
j_call: TRBJ2-7; v_call: TRBV18; cdr3_aa: ASSPITGGDEQY
j_call: TRBJ2-7; v_call: TRBV12-3/TRBV12-4; cdr3_aa: ASSPGPYEQY